This T cell receptor (beta chain) is drawn from a study of blood T cell repertoires in COVID-19. Study summary: COVID-19 samples, acute and convalescent, were from the United States, Italy and Spain. In each case, the material was cDNA or gDNA derived from T cells, B-cell-depleted T cells, or PBMCs.

Authors' processing steps: Using reference gene primer amplification, nucleated cell counts were estimated. The assay was immunoSEQ multiplex PCR, and TCRdb's table has in-frame clones only and misses some. Clone size and the V and J calls come from that table; the DNA yielded D and trimming. The data contain 70,000 to 95,000 clones, 85% of them singletons. Sequencing input: peripheral blood. This sequence originates from a woman aged 70-85 years with active or convalescent COVID-19.

The CDR3: CASSLRGGGEDTQYF. The DNA for the CDR3 is TGTGCCAGCAGCTTACGGGGCGGGGGGGAAGATACGCAGTATTTT. This chain joins TRBV7-2 and TRBJ2-3, with 9 bases that match TRBD2. In germline, CDR1 is SGHTA, CDR2 FQGNSA. This CDR3 contains 15 residues. V was pared by 2 bases and J by 5 bases, with 5 bases of the junction left unmatched. Complete variable domain (other parts from reference TRBV7-2 and TRBJ2-3): GAGVSQSPSNKVTEKGKDVELRCDPISGHTALYWYRQSLGQGLEFLIYFQGNSAPDKSGLPSDRFSAERTGGSVSTLTIQRTQQEDSAVYLCASSLRGGGEDTQYFGPGTRLTVL.